A selection of T cell receptor beta chains follows, all from one sample in a study of blood T cells in healthy people across ages. TCRdb passed the 5' RACE reads through MiXCR, listing each CDR3 protein once. The data show fewer than 1,200,000 distinct CDR3 sequences, with almost 25% seen just once and approximately 0.7% held by the top ten. These same records also appear under a second study, on T cells of mothers and their children.

The sequenced material came from blood. All receptors derive from a girl aged 2-10 years in good health. Each CDR3 is given with its conserved first and last residue. The D gene is left open where the match is weak. Size is stated for part of the rows, as once, few or many counts, or as a class when the clone is expanded.

16	many	TRBV13	TRBJ2-7	-	CASSQGFGGPEYEQYF	TGTGCCAGCAGCCAGGGATTCGGGGGGCCAGAATACGAGCAGTACTTC
15	-	TRBV5-6	TRBJ2-7	-	CASSFFQGLSYEQYF	TGTGCCAGCAGCTTCTTCCAGGGGTTAAGCTACGAGCAGTACTTC
15	-	TRBV7-2	TRBJ2-2	TRBD1	CASSTMDRLTGELFF	TGTGCCAGCAGCACCATGGACAGGCTGACTGGGGAGCTGTTTTTT
13	few	TRBV11-2	TRBJ2-5	-	CASSAGTRETQYF	TGTGCCAGCAGCGCCGGGACAAGGGAGACCCAGTACTTC
16	few	TRBV7-2	TRBJ1-2	TRBD1	CASSLRDRAFNYGYTF	TGTGCCAGCAGCTTAAGAGACAGGGCCTTTAACTATGGCTACACCTTC
14	-	TRBV27	TRBJ2-7	-	CASRSLAGHYEQYF	TGTGCCAGCAGGTCCTTGGCAGGGCACTACGAGCAATACTTC
14	-	TRBV5-1	TRBJ2-1	-	CASSLDSPWGEQFF	TGCGCCAGCAGCCTGGACAGCCCCTGGGGTGAGCAGTTCTTC
14	-	TRBV20-1	TRBJ2-6	TRBD2	CSARSGAGANVLTF	TGCAGTGCTAGAAGCGGGGCTGGGGCCAACGTCCTGACTTTC
12	few	TRBV29-1	TRBJ2-7	-	CSVEIEAYEQYF	TGCAGCGTTGAAATTGAGGCCTACGAGCAGTACTTC
15	-	TRBV6-1	TRBJ2-5	-	CASWEGQYFQETQYF	TGTGCCAGTTGGGAGGGACAGTATTTTCAAGAGACCCAGTACTTC
11	few	TRBV5-6	TRBJ2-1	-	CASSFRQIQFF	TGTGCCAGCAGCTTCAGACAGATACAGTTCTTC
17	-	TRBV7-2	TRBJ2-6	-	CASSSGSGLAGANVLTF	TGTGCCAGCAGCTCAGGTTCCGGGTTGGCTGGGGCCAACGTCCTGACTTTC
14	-	TRBV6-5	TRBJ2-7	-	CASTLFTGSYEQYF	TGTGCCAGCACCCTTTTCACAGGATCCTACGAGCAGTACTTC
12	few	TRBV27	TRBJ1-5	-	CASSPAGLPQHF	TGTGCCAGCAGCCCCGCAGGACTTCCCCAGCATTTT
16	few	TRBV11-3	TRBJ2-5	TRBD2	CASSPHGSGGQETQYF	TGTGCCAGCAGCCCCCACGGTAGCGGGGGGCAAGAGACCCAGTACTTC
16	many	TRBV28	TRBJ2-4	TRBD2	CASTPLLAGVENIQYF	TGTGCCAGCACCCCCCTGCTAGCGGGAGTTGAAAACATTCAGTACTTC
13	few	TRBV12-5	TRBJ1-2	-	CASGGLAPHGYTF	TGTGCTAGTGGGGGACTTGCCCCCCATGGCTACACCTTC
13	-	TRBV27	TRBJ2-1	-	CASRGLGYNEQFF	TGTGCCAGCAGGGGCCTGGGCTACAATGAGCAGTTCTTC
15	-	TRBV14	TRBJ1-1	-	CASSPWTSRVSEAFF	TGTGCCAGCAGCCCGTGGACATCCCGCGTGTCTGAAGCTTTCTTT
14	once	TRBV27	TRBJ2-2	-	CASSFSGPAGELFF	TGTGCCAGCAGTTTTTCAGGGCCGGCCGGGGAGCTGTTTTTT
17	-	TRBV20-1	TRBJ1-3	-	CSARDPAGDLSGNTIYF	TGCAGTGCTAGAGATCCGGCAGGGGATCTCTCTGGAAACACCATATATTTT
16	-	TRBV7-8	TRBJ1-4	-	CASSLIPDATNEKLFF	TGTGCCAGCAGCTTAATCCCGGATGCAACTAATGAAAAACTGTTTTTT
14	few	TRBV11-2	TRBJ1-1	-	CASSPIREANGTFF	TGTGCCAGCAGCCCCATCAGAGAGGCTAACGGGACTTTCTTT
19	-	TRBV14	TRBJ2-6	-	CASSQGPRSGSSGANVLTF	TGTGCCAGCAGCCAAGGTCCTCGAAGTGGGAGCTCTGGGGCCAACGTCCTGACTTTC
15	-	TRBV20-1	TRBJ2-5	TRBD1	CSATGGLGAQETQYF	TGCAGTGCAACAGGGGGCCTAGGAGCCCAAGAGACCCAGTACTTC
14	few	TRBV7-8	TRBJ2-7	TRBD1	CASSIGTEGYEQYF	TGTGCCAGCAGCATCGGGACAGAAGGCTACGAGCAGTACTTC
16	-	TRBV4-3	TRBJ1-1	-	CASSPHRGDSNTEAFF	TGCGCCAGCAGCCCCCATCGGGGTGACTCGAACACTGAAGCTTTCTTT
14	-	TRBV29-1	TRBJ2-2	-	CSAYGQTNTGELFF	TGCAGCGCCTACGGACAGACAAACACCGGGGAGCTGTTTTTT
13	-	TRBV7-3	TRBJ2-3	-	CASSEPATDTQYF	TGTGCCAGCAGCGAGCCGGCGACAGATACGCAGTATTTT
15	few	TRBV6-2/TRBV6-3	TRBJ1-2	-	CASSPGRQGNYGYTF	TGTGCCAGCAGTCCCGGCCGCCAGGGAAACTATGGCTACACCTTC
16	-	TRBV20-1	TRBJ2-1	-	CSARDSGWRGYNEQLF	TGCAGTGCTAGAGATTCGGGCTGGCGAGGCTACAATGAGCAGTTGTTC
14	-	TRBV13	TRBJ1-4	-	CASSYSGVDEKLFF	TGTGCCAGCAGCTACTCAGGGGTGGATGAAAAACTGTTTTTT
13	few	TRBV12-5	TRBJ1-5	-	CASGLPDRQPQHF	TGTGCTAGTGGTTTGCCCGACCGGCAGCCCCAGCATTTT
15	-	TRBV3-1	TRBJ2-5	-	CASRPRTVSQETQYF	TGTGCCAGCAGACCCCGGACAGTTTCCCAAGAGACCCAGTACTTC
14	few	TRBV5-1	TRBJ2-7	TRBD2	CASSPLGGVDEQYF	TGCGCCAGCAGCCCTTTGGGAGGGGTCGACGAGCAGTACTTC
14	-	TRBV7-9	TRBJ2-5	-	CASSFFLDQETQYF	TGTGCCAGCAGCTTTTTTCTGGACCAAGAGACCCAGTACTTC
12	many	TRBV2	TRBJ1-1	-	CASVSLNTEAFF	TGTGCCAGCGTCTCACTGAACACTGAAGCTTTCTTT
13	-	TRBV7-8	TRBJ1-2	-	CASSPKWGHGYTF	TGTGCCAGCAGCCCCAAATGGGGACACGGCTACACCTTC
13	-	TRBV6-1	TRBJ2-5	-	CASTTTGEETQYF	TGTGCCAGCACTACGACTGGAGAAGAGACCCAGTACTTC
16	-	TRBV10-3	TRBJ2-3	TRBD1	CAIRTGQGMGADTQYF	TGTGCCATCAGGACCGGACAGGGGATGGGGGCAGATACGCAGTATTTT
12	-	TRBV21-1	TRBJ2-1	-	CASKLQYNEQFF	TGTGCCAGCAAACTCCAATACAATGAGCAGTTCTTC
17	-	TRBV3-1	TRBJ2-3	TRBD2	CASSQVEAGASTDTQYF	TGTGCCAGCAGCCAAGTAGAAGCGGGGGCCTCCACAGATACGCAGTATTTT
15	few	TRBV4-1	TRBJ2-7	-	CASSQQTGASSEQYF	TGCGCCAGCAGCCAACAAACAGGTGCTTCTTCCGAGCAGTACTTC
12	-	TRBV29-1	TRBJ2-1	-	CSVVETYNEQFF	TGCAGCGTTGTAGAAACTTACAATGAGCAGTTCTTC
16	few	TRBV3-1	TRBJ2-5	-	CASSQAEQTIRETQYF	TGTGCCAGCAGCCAGGCAGAGCAGACGATAAGGGAGACCCAGTACTTC
12	-	TRBV6-6	TRBJ1-2	-	CASRNKPDGYTF	TGTGCCAGCAGGAACAAGCCGGATGGCTACACCTTC
14	-	TRBV15	TRBJ2-5	-	CATSDGSRWETQYF	TGTGCCACCAGCGATGGTTCCCGCTGGGAGACCCAGTACTTC
16	-	TRBV6-2/TRBV6-3	TRBJ2-5	TRBD2	CASSYLTSGVQETQYF	TGTGCCAGCAGTTACCTCACTAGCGGGGTACAAGAGACCCAGTACTTC
17	-	TRBV20-1	TRBJ2-7	TRBD2	CSARAAFSGMVSYEQYF	TGCAGTGCTAGGGCCGCCTTTAGCGGGATGGTCTCCTACGAGCAGTACTTC
15	-	TRBV28	TRBJ2-5	-	CASSVLREGEETQYF	TGTGCCAGCAGTGTCCTAAGGGAGGGGGAAGAGACCCAGTACTTC